This T cell receptor (beta chain) was found in a study of lymphopenia after photon versus proton radiotherapy (dated by TCRdb to the late 2010s). For context, the study as a whole: The immunological effects of photon versus proton radiation therapy were compared in patients with gastrointestinal tumors who developed high-grade lymphopenia. The 20 or so patients in the cohort had gastrointestinal tumors, were treated with either photon or proton therapy, and subsequently developed lymphopenia. The goal of the study was to describe how the two radiation modalities differ in their effects on the immune system.

Spanning cysteine to phenylalanine, the CDR3 consists of 13 amino acids. The kept DNA is CDR3 alone, 39 bases in frame from the first base. CDR1 and CDR2, per the germline V gene, are SGHVS and FQNEAQ. V and J are truncated by 8 bases and 5 bases respectively, leaving an intervening sequence of 13 bases. What the study reported, not specific to this receptor: The survival association was assessed only in patients who died, and the authors presented better survival with proton therapy as a possibility rather than a demonstrated result. During treatment, patients who received photon therapy lost naive T cells and TCR diversity and gained effector/memory populations, whereas patients who received proton therapy remained relatively stable. Across the cohort, among patients who died, a greater drop in TCR diversity after the nadir was inversely correlated with overall survival time. Once the lymphocyte count had reached its nadir, the repertoires of photon-treated patients showed oligoclonal expansion, particularly of CD8+ Temra cells, and this expansion drove the decline in diversity.

For this clone: What antigen it recognizes has not been identified. Per-base quality was not reported, and no clone a single base away is much larger than it.

The library was generated by the immunoSEQ multiplex PCR assay. T cell repertoires were profiled with deep sequencing of rearranged TCR beta loci together with multiparametric flow cytometry. TCRdb took over this immuneACCESS table, retaining in-frame rearrangements with V and J assigned. Such tables are incomplete; in checked studies, under half of the missing clones stem from an unresolved V gene, and the remainder is unexplained. This sample comprises roughly 23,000 clones, about 89% of them detected only once. The biggest ten clones account for roughly 11% of the sample. The sequence links TRBV7-8 to TRBJ2-1; TRBD1 could be the D gene, as 6 bases match. Sequencing was performed on peripheral blood, taken from a patient treated with proton-based radiotherapy. This TCR came from an elderly man with esophageal cancer. The DNA sequence is as follows: TGTGCCAGCTTGGGGGCGGCCCACAATGAGCAGTTCTTC. Translated, this is CASLGAAHNEQFF.